Below are 5 T cell receptor beta chains sequenced from a single sample in a study of CD8+ T cells in alopecia areata. Extraction of RNA preceded its reverse transcription into cDNA, which served as the sequencing template. Profiling relied on immunoSEQ multiplex PCR, and the TCRdb table lists in-frame clones only, not all of them. The repertoire holds 110,000 or so clones, with under 40% as singletons. What was sequenced was CD4+ T cells sorted from blood. The receptors were gathered from a human donor with alopecia areata.

This rearrangement joins TRBV4-1 to TRBJ2-7, with 8 bases that match TRBD1. V gave up 4 bases and J gave up 4 bases; unmatched junction bases: 6. The CDR3 length is 14 residues. In germline, CDR1 is MGHRA, CDR2 YSYEKL. The CDR3 DNA follows: TGCGCCAGCAGCCGACCAGGACAGGGTTACGAGCAGTACTTC. This encodes CASSRPGQGYEQYF.

The chain recombines TRBV29-1 with TRBJ2-3; TRBD1 agrees at 8 bases. Germline V gene lookup returns CDR1 SQVTM and CDR2 ANQGSEA. The CDR3 extends over 15 amino acids. V lost 6 bases, J lost 4 bases, and 12 bases stayed unmatched. For the CDR3, the DNA is TGCAGCGTCCGTAAACAGGGGGGAGCTGCAGATACGCAGTATTTT. It translates to CSVRKQGGAADTQYF.

A single count supports this clone. The chain recombines TRBV27 with TRBJ2-5; 7 positions agree with TRBD2. The CDR3 totals 14 residues. After removal of 5 bases from V and 1 base from J, the junction contained 4 bases not matched to a gene. Germline V lookup: CDR1 MNHEY, CDR2 SMNVEV (reference sequence). CDR3 in amino acids: CASSPGLPQETQYF. In DNA, the CDR3 is TGTGCCAGCAGTCCGGGACTACCCCAAGAGACCCAGTACTTC.

V usage is TRBV5-1 and J usage is TRBJ2-7, with D possibly TRBD2 on 5 matching bases. Germline V gene lookup returns CDR1 SGHRS and CDR2 YFSETQ. The CDR3 consists of 15 residues. Trimming pared 0 bases from V and 6 bases from J, leaving 16 bases between. CDR3 residues: CASSLEGAGRGEQYF. Written as DNA, the CDR3 is TGCGCCAGCAGCTTGGAAGGCGCAGGCCGGGGCGAGCAGTACTTC.

This clone was seen only a few times. The V gene is TRBV5-1, the J gene TRBJ2-1, with D unresolved. The CDR3 sequence is 14 residues long. Germline V gene lookup returns CDR1 SGHRS and CDR2 YFSETQ. Between the trimmed V and J ends, which lost 4 bases and 2 bases, there was a span of 10 bases. The CDR3 region is CASSVAETYNEQFF. The CDR3 DNA follows: TGCGCCAGCAGCGTCGCGGAGACCTACAATGAGCAGTTCTTC.